The 23 T cell receptor beta chains below all came from one sample that was sequenced in a study of T-cell memory formation after mild COVID-19. MiXCR was run by TCRdb on the 5' RACE reads, yielding one entry per CDR3 protein. The table lists roughly 300,000 distinct CDR3 sequences, roughly 13% of them singletons. The source material was PBMCs or a T cell subset sorted from them (not recorded which). The source of these receptors is a man aged 18 to 35 who had mild COVID-19 (a few samples of this study predate the infection). Cell type and time point are not known.

V usage is TRBV6-2 or TRBV6-3 and J usage is TRBJ2-7, with a possible D match to TRBD2 (6 bases). V was pared by 5 bases and J by 0 bases, with 17 bases between. The CDR3 spans 16 residues. Germline values: CDR1 MNHEY, CDR2 SVGEGT. The CDR3 DNA is TGTGCCAGCAGTCTCAGACTAGGCCAACCCTCCTACGAGCAGTACGTC. Translation gives CASSLRLGQPSYEQYV.

The chain carries TRBV4-1 and TRBJ2-5, with TRBD1 matching 7 bases. Germline CDR1 and CDR2: MGHRA and YSYEKL. This CDR3 region has 15 residues. Trimming at V came to 2 bases and at J to 3 bases, leaving 6 bases not matched to a gene. CDR3 residues: CASSQQLDREETQYF. CDR3 DNA sequence: TGCGCCAGCAGCCAACAATTAGACAGGGAAGAGACCCAGTACTTC.

This clonotype came up a few times. V and J are TRBV6-5 and TRBJ2-5, with TRBD1 identical over 7 bases. Trimming removed 1 base from V and 1 base from J; junction bases left unmatched: 3. This CDR3 region has 15 residues. Germline CDR1 and CDR2: MNHEY and SVGAGI. The CDR3 is CASSYFTGAQETQYF. CDR3 bases: TGTGCCAGCAGTTACTTTACAGGGGCCCAAGAGACCCAGTACTTC.

The rearrangement joins TRBV5-4 to TRBJ1-4; no firm D call. Germline V gene data show CDR1 as SGHNT and CDR2 as YYREEE (reference sequence). V lost 3 bases to trimming and J lost 4 bases, with 10 bases between them. The CDR3 length is 14 residues. Here the CDR3 reads CASSYGRSNEKLFF. Here the CDR3 DNA reads TGTGCCAGCAGCTACGGACGGAGTAATGAAAAACTGTTTTTT. The full variable domain, with the rest looked up from reference TRBV5-4 and TRBJ1-4, is ETGVTQSPTHLIKTRGQQVTLRCSSQSGHNTVSWYQQALGQGPQFIFQYYREEENGRGNFPPRFSGLQFPNYSSELNVNALELDDSALYLCASSYGRSNEKLFFGSGTQLSVL.

This clonotype was picked up many times. The J gene is TRBJ2-3, the V gene TRBV7-9; 10 nucleotides match TRBD2. Trimming took 5 bases from V and 3 from J; bases not matched to a gene: 5. Germline loops: CDR1 SEHNR, CDR2 FQNEAQ (reference sequence). The CDR3 runs to 15 residues. The CDR3 loop is CASSAGLAETDTQYF. The CDR3 DNA sequence: TGTGCCAGCAGCGCAGGACTAGCGGAGACAGATACGCAGTATTTT.

The chain recombines TRBV7-2 with TRBJ2-1; 12 positions match TRBD2. Looked up from germline, CDR1 is SGHTA and CDR2 is FQGNSA. The CDR3 covers 18 residues. J lost 3 bases, V lost 0 bases, and 6 bases had no gene match. In DNA, the CDR3 is TGTGCCAGCAGCTTAGCGGCGCTAGCGGGGGGGATCTACAATGAGCAGTTCTTC. Protein sequence: CASSLAALAGGIYNEQFF.

This clonotype has at least ten counts. The chain is built from TRBV10-3 and TRBJ2-4; D call uncertain. Germline-derived CDR1 and CDR2 are ENHRY and SYGVKD. Trimming pared 0 bases from V and 9 bases from J, leaving 12 bases between. The CDR3 has 14 amino acids. CDR3 nucleotides: TGTGCCATCAGTGAGTCGAGTTTATTGGGCATTCAGTACTTC. Translated, it gives CAISESSLLGIQYF.

The V gene is TRBV5-1, the J gene TRBJ1-1, with TRBD1 identical over 9 bases. CDR1 and CDR2 from the germline V gene are SGHRS and YFSETQ. J lost 7 bases, V lost 3 bases, and 4 bases had no gene match. CDR3 length: 13 amino acids. Here the CDR3 reads CASSWTGVGEAFF. Here the CDR3 DNA reads TGCGCCAGCAGCTGGACAGGGGTTGGTGAAGCTTTCTTT.

This clonotype was seen a handful of times. The chain is built from TRBV7-2 and TRBJ1-1; the D is unclear. Germline V gene lookup returns CDR1 SGHTA and CDR2 FQGNSA. The CDR3 has 16 amino acids. With 5 bases removed from V and 1 base from J, the gap between germline ends came to 17 bases. The CDR3 spells CASSLPRARTNTEAFF. CDR3 in DNA: TGTGCCAGCAGCCTCCCCCGGGCACGGACGAACACTGAAGCTTTCTTT.

This clonotype occurred a few times. The chain has TRBV3-1 and TRBJ2-7; no definite D call. This CDR3 has 16 amino acids. CDR1 and CDR2 (germline): LGHDT, YNNKEL (reference sequence). The V gene lost 3 bases and the J gene lost 1 base, with 16 bases spanning the gap. This chain's CDR3 is CASSQPRGLGSYEQYF. For the CDR3, the DNA is TGTGCCAGCAGCCAGCCTAGAGGTTTAGGATCCTACGAGCAGTACTTC.

This chain links TRBV15 with TRBJ2-2; a weak D match, TRBD1 (6 bases). CDR1 and CDR2 from the germline V gene are LNHNV and YYDKDF (reference sequence). This CDR3 contains 16 residues. The V and J ends lost 4 bases and 5 bases respectively, with 17 bases between them. The CDR3 DNA reads as TGTGCCACCAGCAACCGGCCAGGGGCTGGTACCGGGGAGCTGTTTTTT. It specifies CATSNRPGAGTGELFF.

This chain uses TRBV2 with TRBJ2-3; tentatively, D is TRBD2 (6 bases). The CDR3 has 14 residues. CDR1 SNHLY and CDR2 FYNNEI come from the germline V gene. Trimming shortened V by 4 bases and J by 3 bases, and 11 bases separated the two germline ends. The CDR3 DNA reads as TGTGCCAGCAGTGGCCCAGGGAGGACAGATACGCAGTATTTT. As protein: CASSGPGRTDTQYF.

The chain couples TRBV6-4 to TRBJ2-7; 8 nucleotides agree with TRBD1. The CDR3 has 16 residues. Germline loops: CDR1 MRHNA, CDR2 SNTAGT. With V trimmed by 0 bases and J by 5 bases, 9 bases remained unmatched. The chain's CDR3 is CASSDSRDRSTHEQYV. DNA of the CDR3: TGTGCCAGCAGTGACTCTCGGGACAGGTCAACGCACGAGCAGTACGTC.

J is TRBJ2-7 and V is TRBV29-1, with D possibly TRBD2 on 6 matching bases. Trimming shortened V by 6 bases and J by 5 bases, and 17 bases separated the two germline ends. Per the germline V gene, CDR1 is SQVTM and CDR2 is ANQGSEA. This CDR3 spans 13 amino acids. The CDR3 DNA reads as TGCAGCGTCCCGGGGAGGCTCAATAACGAGCAGTACTTC. It translates to CSVPGRLNNEQYF.

This clonotype has a count of ten or more. The chain has TRBV7-9 and TRBJ1-2; D gene uncertain. The V end was cut by 1 base, the J end by 7 bases, with 7 bases between. Germline CDR1 SEHNR, CDR2 FQNEAQ (reference sequence). There are 12 residues in the CDR3. CDR3 coding DNA: TGTGCCAGCAGCTTAGGCAGTCCTGGCTACACCTTC. The encoded protein is CASSLGSPGYTF.

This clonotype came up a few times. The gene calls are TRBV4-1 and TRBJ2-3, with 13 bases aligning to TRBD2. This CDR3 spans 19 amino acids. Germline values: CDR1 MGHRA, CDR2 YSYEKL. J lost 5 bases, V lost 1 base, and 12 bases had no gene match. The CDR3 loop is CASSQVWGGTSGDRDTQYF. The CDR3 coding sequence is TGCGCCAGCAGCCAAGTGTGGGGAGGGACTAGCGGGGATCGAGATACGCAGTATTTT.

This chain links TRBV5-1 with TRBJ2-5; the D gene is possibly TRBD2 (6 bases). Trimming removed 0 bases at V and 2 bases at J, with 11 bases between. Germline CDR1 SGHRS, CDR2 YFSETQ. This CDR3 spans 15 amino acids. The CDR3 is CASSLGTSNQETQYF. In DNA, the CDR3 is TGCGCCAGCAGCTTGGGTACTAGCAATCAAGAGACCCAGTACTTC.

The V and J genes are TRBV5-6 and TRBJ1-1; weak D call: TRBD1 (5 bases). Between the trimmed V and J ends, which lost 2 bases and 4 bases, there was a span of 12 bases. The V gene's germline CDR1 is SGHDT and CDR2 YYEEEE. This CDR3 is 14 amino acids long. This chain's CDR3 is CASSFGRVITEAFF. DNA for the CDR3: TGTGCCAGCAGCTTCGGCAGGGTAATCACTGAAGCTTTCTTT. The full variable domain, its missing parts supplied by reference TRBV5-6 and TRBJ1-1, is DAGVTQSPTHLIKTRGQQVTLRCSPKSGHDTVSWYQQALGQGPQFIFQYYEEEERQRGNFPDRFSGHQFPNYSSELNVNALLLGDSALYLCASSFGRVITEAFFGQGTRLTVV.

This clonotype appeared a few times. This rearrangement joins TRBV20-1 to TRBJ2-7; TRBD2 is a possible D gene (6 bases). This CDR3 spans 14 amino acids. Germline assignment: CDR1 DFQATT and CDR2 SNEGSKA (reference sequence). With 3 bases removed from V and 0 bases from J, the gap between germline ends came to 12 bases. The DNA of the CDR3 is TGCAGTGCTAGGCAACCGGGGGTCTCCTACGAGCAGTACTTC. It specifies CSARQPGVSYEQYF.

This clonotype was observed a handful of times. J is TRBJ1-1 and V is TRBV7-9, with D perhaps matching TRBD1 (5 bases). The germline gives CDR1 SEHNR, CDR2 FQNEAQ (reference sequence). With 4 bases removed from V and 1 base from J, the gap between germline ends came to 19 bases. The CDR3 runs 17 residues. The CDR3 here is CASSSGWQGLKNTEAFF. CDR3 nucleotide sequence: TGTGCCAGCAGCTCGGGGTGGCAGGGACTTAAGAACACTGAAGCTTTCTTT.

This chain joins TRBV7-2 and TRBJ1-5; D is perhaps TRBD1 (6 bases). Germline V lookup: CDR1 SGHTA, CDR2 FQGNSA. V was clipped by 1 base and J by 0 bases, with 22 bases between them. This CDR3 has 20 residues. The CDR3 sequence: CASSLVGGKGLTYSNQPQHF. The CDR3 region has the DNA TGTGCCAGCAGCTTAGTGGGGGGCAAGGGGCTGACCTATAGCAATCAGCCCCAGCATTTT.

This sequence joins TRBV27 and TRBJ2-1, with 9 bases matching TRBD2. The CDR3 has 13 residues. Per germline, CDR1 MNHEY and CDR2 SMNVEV (reference sequence). V was pared by 7 bases and J by 8 bases, with 6 bases of the junction left unmatched. CDR3 amino acids: CASISGGGDEQFF. The CDR3 DNA follows: TGTGCCAGCATTAGCGGGGGAGGGGATGAGCAGTTCTTC.

This clonotype was picked up many times. V gene TRBV12-3 or TRBV12-4 combines with J gene TRBJ2-3, with 8 bases identical to TRBD2. Trimming removed 4 bases from V and 9 bases from J; junction bases left unmatched: 6. There are 13 residues in the CDR3. The CDR3 region is CASSSPIAGTQYF. The CDR3 DNA reads TGTGCCAGCAGTTCACCTATAGCGGGGACGCAGTATTTT.